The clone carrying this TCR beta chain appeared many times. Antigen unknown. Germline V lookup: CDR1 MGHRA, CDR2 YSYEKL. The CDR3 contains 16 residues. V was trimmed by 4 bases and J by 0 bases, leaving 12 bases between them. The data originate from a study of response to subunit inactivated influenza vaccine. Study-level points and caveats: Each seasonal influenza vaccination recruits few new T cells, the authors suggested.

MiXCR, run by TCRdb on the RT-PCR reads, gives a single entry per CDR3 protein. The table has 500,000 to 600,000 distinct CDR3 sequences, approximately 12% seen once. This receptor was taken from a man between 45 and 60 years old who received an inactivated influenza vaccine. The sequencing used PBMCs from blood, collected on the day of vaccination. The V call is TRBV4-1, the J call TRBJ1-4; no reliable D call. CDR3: CASSRVVVPTNEKLFF. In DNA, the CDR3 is TGCGCCAGCAGCCGAGTTGTCGTCCCAACTAATGAAAAACTGTTTTTT.